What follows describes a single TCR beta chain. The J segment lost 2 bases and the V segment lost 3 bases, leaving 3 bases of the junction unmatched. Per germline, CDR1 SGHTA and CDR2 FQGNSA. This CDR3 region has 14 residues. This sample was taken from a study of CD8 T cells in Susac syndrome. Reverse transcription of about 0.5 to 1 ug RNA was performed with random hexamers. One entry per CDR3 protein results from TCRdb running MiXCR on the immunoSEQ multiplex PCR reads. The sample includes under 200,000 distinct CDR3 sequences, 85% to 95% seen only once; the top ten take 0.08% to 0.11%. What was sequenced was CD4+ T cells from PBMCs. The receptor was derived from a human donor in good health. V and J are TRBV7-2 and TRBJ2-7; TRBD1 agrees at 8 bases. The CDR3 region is CASSLDRETYEQYF. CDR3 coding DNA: TGTGCCAGCAGCTTGGACAGGGAAACCTACGAGCAGTACTTC.